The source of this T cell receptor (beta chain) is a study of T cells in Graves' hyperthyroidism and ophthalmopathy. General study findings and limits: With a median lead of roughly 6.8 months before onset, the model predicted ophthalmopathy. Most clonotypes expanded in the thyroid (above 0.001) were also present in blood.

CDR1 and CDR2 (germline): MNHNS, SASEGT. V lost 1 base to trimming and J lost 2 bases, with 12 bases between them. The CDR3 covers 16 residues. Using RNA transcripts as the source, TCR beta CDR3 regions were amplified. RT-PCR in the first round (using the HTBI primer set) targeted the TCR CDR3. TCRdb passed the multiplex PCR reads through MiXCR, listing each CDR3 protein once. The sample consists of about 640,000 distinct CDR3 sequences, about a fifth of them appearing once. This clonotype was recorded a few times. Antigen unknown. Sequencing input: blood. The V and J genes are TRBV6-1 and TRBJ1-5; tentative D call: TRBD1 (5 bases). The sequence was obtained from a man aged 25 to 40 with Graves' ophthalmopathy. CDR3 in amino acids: CASSEVRGIRNQPQHF. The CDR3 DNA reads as TGTGCCAGCAGTGAAGTTCGGGGGATTCGCAATCAGCCCCAGCATTTT.